This T cell receptor beta chain emerged from a study of blood T cell repertoires in COVID-19. This clone has more than one count but fewer than ten. The CDR3 totals 16 residues. Germline assignment: CDR1 MGHRA and CDR2 YSYEKL. The V gene end was trimmed by 4 bases and the J gene end by 3 bases; junction bases not matched to a gene: 4. In the study's own analysis: Nucleated cell counts were estimated from reference gene primer amplification. Sequencing used immunoSEQ multiplex PCR; TCRdb keeps in-frame clones, though not all of them. V and J calls and clone size are as listed in that table; D and trimming were resolved from the DNA. This repertoire shows about 120,000 clones, roughly 83% found once; its top ten account for 4%.

The source of this sequence is a woman of 80 years or more with acute or convalescent COVID-19. Sequencing was done on a sample of peripheral blood. The V call is TRBV4-1, the J call TRBJ1-4; 11 nucleotides align to TRBD1. Here the CDR3 reads CASSLGQGVSNEKLFF. CDR3 sequence (DNA): TGCGCCAGCAGCCTGGGACAGGGGGTGTCTAATGAAAAACTGTTTTTT.